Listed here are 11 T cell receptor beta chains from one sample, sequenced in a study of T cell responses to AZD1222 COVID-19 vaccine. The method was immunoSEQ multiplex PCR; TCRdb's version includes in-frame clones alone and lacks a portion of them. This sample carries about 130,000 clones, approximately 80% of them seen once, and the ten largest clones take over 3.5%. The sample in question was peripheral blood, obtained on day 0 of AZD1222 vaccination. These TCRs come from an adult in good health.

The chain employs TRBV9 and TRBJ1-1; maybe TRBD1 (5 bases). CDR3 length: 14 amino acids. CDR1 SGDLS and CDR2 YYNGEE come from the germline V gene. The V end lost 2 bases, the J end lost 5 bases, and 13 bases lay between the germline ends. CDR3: CASSVGLGETEAFF. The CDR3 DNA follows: TGTGCCAGCAGCGTTGGTTTAGGGGAAACTGAAGCTTTCTTT.

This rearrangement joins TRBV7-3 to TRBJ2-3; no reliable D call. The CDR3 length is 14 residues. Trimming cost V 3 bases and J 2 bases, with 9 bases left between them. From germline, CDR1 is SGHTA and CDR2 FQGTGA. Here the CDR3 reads CASSLPRSTDTQYF. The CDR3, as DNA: TGTGCCAGCAGCTTGCCGAGGTCCACAGATACGCAGTATTTT. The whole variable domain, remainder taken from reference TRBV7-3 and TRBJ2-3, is GAGVSQTPSNKVTEKGKYVELRCDPISGHTALYWYRQSLGQGPEFLIYFQGTGAADDSGLPNDRFFAVRPEGSVSTLKIQRTERGDSAVYLCASSLPRSTDTQYFGPGTRLTVL.

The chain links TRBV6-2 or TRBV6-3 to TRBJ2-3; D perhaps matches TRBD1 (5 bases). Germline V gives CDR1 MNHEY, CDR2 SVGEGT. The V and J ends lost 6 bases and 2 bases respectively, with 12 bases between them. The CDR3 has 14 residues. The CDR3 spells CASSRLGVTDTQYF. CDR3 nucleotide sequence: TGTGCCAGCAGCCGCCTAGGGGTCACAGATACGCAGTATTTT.

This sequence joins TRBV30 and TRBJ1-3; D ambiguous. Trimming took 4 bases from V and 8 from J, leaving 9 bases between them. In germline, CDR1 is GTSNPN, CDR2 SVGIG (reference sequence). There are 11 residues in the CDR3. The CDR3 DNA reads TGTGCCTGGAACCCCTCTGACACCATATATTTT. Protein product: CAWNPSDTIYF.

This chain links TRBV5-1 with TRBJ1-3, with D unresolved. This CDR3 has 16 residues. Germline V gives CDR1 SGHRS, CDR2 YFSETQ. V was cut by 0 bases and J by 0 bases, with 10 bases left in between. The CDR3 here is CASSLGVSVSGNTIYF. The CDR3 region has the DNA TGCGCCAGCAGCTTGGGGGTATCTGTCTCTGGAAACACCATATATTTT.

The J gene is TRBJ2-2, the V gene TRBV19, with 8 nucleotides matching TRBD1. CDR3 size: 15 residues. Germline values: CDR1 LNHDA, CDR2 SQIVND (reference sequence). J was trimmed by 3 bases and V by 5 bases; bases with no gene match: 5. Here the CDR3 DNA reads TGTGCCAGTAGTCCCGGGACAGGCTACACCGGGGAGCTGTTTTTT. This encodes CASSPGTGYTGELFF.

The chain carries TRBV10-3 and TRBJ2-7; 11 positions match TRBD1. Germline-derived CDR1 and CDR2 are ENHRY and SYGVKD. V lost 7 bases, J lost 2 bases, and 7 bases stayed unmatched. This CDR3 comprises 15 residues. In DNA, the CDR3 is TGTGCCATCACCCCGGGACAGGGGGTACCCTACGAGCAGTACTTC. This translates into CAITPGQGVPYEQYF.

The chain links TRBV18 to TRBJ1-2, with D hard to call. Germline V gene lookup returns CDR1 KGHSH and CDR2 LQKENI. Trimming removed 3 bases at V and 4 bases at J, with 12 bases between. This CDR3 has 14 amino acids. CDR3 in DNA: TGTGCCAGCTCACCCGGGCCCGGTATCTATGGCTACACCTTC. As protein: CASSPGPGIYGYTF.

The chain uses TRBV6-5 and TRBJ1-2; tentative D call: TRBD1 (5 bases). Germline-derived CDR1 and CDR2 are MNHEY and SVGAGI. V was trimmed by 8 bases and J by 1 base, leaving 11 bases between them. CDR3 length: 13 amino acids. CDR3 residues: CASGGTDNYGYTF. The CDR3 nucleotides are TGTGCCAGCGGAGGGACCGATAACTATGGCTACACCTTC.

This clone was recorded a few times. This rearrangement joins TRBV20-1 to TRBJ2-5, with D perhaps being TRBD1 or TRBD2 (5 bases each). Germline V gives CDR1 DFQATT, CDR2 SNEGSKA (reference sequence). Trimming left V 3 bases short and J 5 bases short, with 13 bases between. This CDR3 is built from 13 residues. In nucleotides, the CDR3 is TGCAGTGCTAGTTGGGACCTTGGGGAGACCCAGTACTTC. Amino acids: CSASWDLGETQYF.

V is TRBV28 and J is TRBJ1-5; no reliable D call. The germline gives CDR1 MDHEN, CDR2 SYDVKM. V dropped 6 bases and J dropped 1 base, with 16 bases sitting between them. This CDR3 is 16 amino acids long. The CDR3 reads CASSSPSRVSNQPQHF. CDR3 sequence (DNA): TGTGCCAGCAGCTCCCCTTCCCGGGTAAGCAATCAGCCCCAGCATTTT.